Listed below are T cell receptor beta chains from one sample, sequenced in a study of T cells in Graves' hyperthyroidism and ophthalmopathy. TCRdb re-derived calls from the multiplex PCR reads in MiXCR, one entry per CDR3 protein. Altogether approximately 710,000 distinct CDR3 sequences are present, 17% being singletons, with the ten largest covering roughly a sixth. Sequenced material: blood. These receptors all come from a middle-aged man with Graves' hyperthyroidism. Both conserved end residues are part of each CDR3. The order of the fields is CDR3 length, clone size, D gene, J gene, V gene, CDR3 DNA, CDR3 protein. D genes are given only for firm matches. The size field is filled for only some rows; it gives once, few, many or a size class.

12	NA	NA	TRBJ2-7	TRBV30	TGTGCCTGGACCCCGGGCAGCTACGAGCAGTACTTC	CAWTPGSYEQYF
15	few	NA	TRBJ1-1	TRBV28	TGTGCCAGCAAGGGGGGTTCTGCTTCGAACACTGAAGCTTTCTTT	CASKGGSASNTEAFF
13	few	NA	TRBJ1-1	TRBV4-1	TGCGCCAGCAGCCAAGAAACGGGGGCCGAGCGCTTCTTT	CASSQETGAERFF
15	NA	TRBD2	TRBJ2-5	TRBV12-3/TRBV12-4	TGTGCCAGCACCCCGACTAGCGGGAGGAGAGAGACCCAGTACTTC	CASTPTSGRRETQYF
17	NA	NA	TRBJ2-1	TRBV7-6	TGTGCCAGCAGCTTGATGACTAGTCCCACACCCTACAATGAGCAGTTCTTC	CASSLMTSPTPYNEQFF
14	NA	NA	TRBJ1-1	TRBV19	TGTGCCAGTAGTCGGTGGGGGCAGAACACTGATGCTTTCTTT	CASSRWGQNTDAFF
14	many	NA	TRBJ1-1	TRBV28	TGTGCCAGTCCGGGGCAGGGGAGCGACACTGAAGCTTTCTTT	CASPGQGSDTEAFF
15	many	TRBD1	TRBJ1-5	TRBV2	TGTGCCAGCAGTGGGGACAGGGAGGGGTATCAGCCCCAGCATTTT	CASSGDREGYQPQHF
16	NA	TRBD2	TRBJ2-1	TRBV2	TGTGCCAGCAGTGAAGCGGTTAGCGGGAGGGTCAATGAGCAGTTCTTC	CASSEAVSGRVNEQFF
13	NA	NA	TRBJ1-4	TRBV27	TGTGCCAGCAGTTTATCGGGGGGGGGTAAACTGTTTTTT	CASSLSGGGKLFF
15	many	NA	TRBJ1-6	TRBV2	TGTGCCAGCAGTGAAGCGGGAGGGGTGAATTCACCCCTCCACTTT	CASSEAGGVNSPLHF
13	few	NA	TRBJ2-1	TRBV7-3	TGTGCCAGCAGTTTAGCCCAGGGCTTAGATCAGTTCTTC	CASSLAQGLDQFF
13	many	NA	TRBJ2-1	TRBV12-3/TRBV12-4	TGTGCCAGCAGTCATCAGAGCCAGGTTGAGCAGTTCTTC	CASSHQSQVEQFF
13	once	NA	TRBJ2-7	TRBV4-1	TGCGCCAGCAGCCACCCGGGGGCCTACGAGCAGTACTTC	CASSHPGAYEQYF
15	NA	NA	TRBJ2-6	TRBV5-1	TGCGCCAGCAGCCCTCTCCCCTCTGGGGCCAACGTCCTGACTTTC	CASSPLPSGANVLTF
16	many	NA	TRBJ2-3	TRBV11-2	TGTGCCAGCAGCTTAGTTCGGACACCTGGCACAGATACGCAGTATTTT	CASSLVRTPGTDTQYF
16	many	TRBD1	TRBJ2-7	TRBV12-3/TRBV12-4	TGTGCCAGCAGCACGACTCGCGCAGGGGGATCCTACGAGCAGTACTTC	CASSTTRAGGSYEQYF
14	few	TRBD2	TRBJ2-7	TRBV30	TGTGCCTGGACCACAGCGGGAGCCGGCGACGAGCAGTACTTC	CAWTTAGAGDEQYF
15	many	NA	TRBJ2-5	TRBV7-8	TGTGCCAGCAGCTTCGGGGGTTTATCCCAAGAGACCCAGTACTTC	CASSFGGLSQETQYF
16	NA	TRBD2	TRBJ2-4	TRBV6-1	TGTGCCAGCAGTGAATTTGGGGGACTAGCGGGAGGTATTCAGTACTTC	CASSEFGGLAGGIQYF
17	NA	NA	TRBJ2-6	TRBV5-1	TGCGCCAGCAGCCGAGACAGTCCCTCCTCTGGGGCCAACGTCCTGACTTTC	CASSRDSPSSGANVLTF
18	many	TRBD2	TRBJ2-5	TRBV28	TGTGCCAGCAGGCAAGCCGGGACTAGCGGGAGTATTTCCGAGACCCAGTACTTC	CASRQAGTSGSISETQYF
15	many	NA	TRBJ1-2	TRBV5-1	TGCGCCAGCAGCCCCCGGTCCCCGAAAGACTATGGCTACACCTTC	CASSPRSPKDYGYTF
13	NA	NA	TRBJ2-7	TRBV24-1	TGTGCCACCAGTGACCTAGGGTTTGCGGCGCAGTACTTC	CATSDLGFAAQYF
18	NA	TRBD2	TRBJ2-1	TRBV10-3	TGTGCCATCAGTGGGGATCCTCTTCTAGCGGGTTATTTCGATGAGCAGTTCTTC	CAISGDPLLAGYFDEQFF
13	few	TRBD1	TRBJ2-5	TRBV29-1	TGCAGCGCTAAGACAGGGTGGAGAGAGACCCAGTACTTC	CSAKTGWRETQYF
14	many	TRBD1	TRBJ1-1	TRBV12-3/TRBV12-4	TGTGCCAGCAGCTGGGACAGGGGGTACACTGAAGCTTTCTTT	CASSWDRGYTEAFF
15	many	NA	TRBJ2-1	TRBV5-1	TGCGCCAGCGGCGCAGGGGTCGGCTCCTACAATGAGCAGTTCTTC	CASGAGVGSYNEQFF
16	few	TRBD2	TRBJ2-3	TRBV5-6	TGTGCCAGCAGCCATTCTAGCGGGAGTGTGTTAGATACGCAGTATTTT	CASSHSSGSVLDTQYF
13	NA	NA	TRBJ1-3	TRBV27	TGTGCCAGTTACTCAGGGGTCGGAAACACCATATATTTT	CASYSGVGNTIYF
15	many	TRBD1	TRBJ2-3	TRBV27	TGTGCCAGCAGTGGCGGGACAGGGCCCACAGATACGCAGTATTTT	CASSGGTGPTDTQYF
16	few	NA	TRBJ2-1	TRBV20-1	TGCAGTGCTAGTGGTAGCGGAACTTCCTCCTACAATGAGCAGTTCTTC	CSASGSGTSSYNEQFF
16	NA	TRBD1	TRBJ2-2	TRBV3-1	TGTGCCAGCAGCCTTAGCGACAGGGTGAACACCGGGGAGCTGTTTTTT	CASSLSDRVNTGELFF
14	many	NA	TRBJ2-1	TRBV28	TGTGCCAGCAGTTTATTAACCTCCTACAATGAGCAGTTCTTC	CASSLLTSYNEQFF
14	NA	NA	TRBJ2-4	TRBV12-3/TRBV12-4	TGTGCCAGCAGCGTACTCGGGATCTGGAACATTCAGTACTTC	CASSVLGIWNIQYF
11	NA	NA	TRBJ1-1	TRBV15	TGTGCCACCAGCAGACGGACTGAAGCTTTCTTT	CATSRRTEAFF
15	many	NA	TRBJ1-4	TRBV6-1	TGTGCCAGCAGGGACCGGATTGCAACTAATGAAAAACTGTTTTTT	CASRDRIATNEKLFF
14	many	NA	TRBJ2-1	TRBV12-3/TRBV12-4	TGTGCCACCCTTGGTGAAGGAGAAGTAGATGAGCAGTTCTTC	CATLGEGEVDEQFF
15	NA	TRBD2	TRBJ2-2	TRBV29-1	TGCAGCGGGATTCTAGCGGGACTCCACACCGGGGAGCTGTTTTTT	CSGILAGLHTGELFF
14	NA	NA	TRBJ2-7	TRBV9	TGTGCCAGCAGCGTAGCGTCCCTCCCCTACGAGCAGTACTTC	CASSVASLPYEQYF
14	many	NA	TRBJ2-7	TRBV28	TGTGCCAGCAGGAAGACAGGCCTATCCTACGAGCAGTACTTC	CASRKTGLSYEQYF
12	many	NA	TRBJ2-5	TRBV5-1	TGTGCCAGCAGCCTTAGGGAGGAGACCCAGTACTTC	CASSLREETQYF
15	many	NA	TRBJ1-1	TRBV28	TGTGCCAGCAAGAATACCGCGGGGTGGGACACTGAAGCTTTCTTT	CASKNTAGWDTEAFF
14	few	TRBD1	TRBJ2-5	TRBV18	TGTGCCAGCTCACCGATGACAGGGTCCGAGACCCAGTACTTC	CASSPMTGSETQYF